This T cell receptor beta chain was found in a study of T cells in Graves' hyperthyroidism and ophthalmopathy. This CDR3 region has 15 residues. The V and J ends lost 4 bases and 4 bases, in that order; junction bases with no gene match: 9. Germline CDR1 reads SGHNT; CDR2 reads YYREEE (reference sequence). What was amplified from RNA transcripts were TCR beta CDR3 regions. First-round RT-PCR of the TCR CDR3 relied on the HTBI primer set. TCRdb reprocessed the multiplex PCR reads with MiXCR, giving one entry per CDR3 protein. Of more than 500,000 distinct CDR3 sequences in the sample, 40% to 50% were seen once.

Sequenced: peripheral blood or thyroid tissue (not recorded which). This chain connects TRBV5-4 to TRBJ2-5; TRBD1 matches 8 bases. This TCR derives from an adult woman with Graves' disease, either hyperthyroidism or ophthalmopathy (not recorded which). The CDR3 DNA reads as TGTGCCAGCAGCCGCGAATTTCAGGGGGCAGAGACCCAGTACTTC. Translating it yields CASSREFQGAETQYF.